Listed below are T cell receptor beta chains from one sample, sequenced in a study of shared clonotypes between healthy human individuals. Clones were sequenced by immunoSEQ multiplex PCR, and TCRdb holds only the in-frame ones, with some missing. The sample holds 550,000 to 700,000 clones, 73% seen once. Sequencing used memory CD4+ T cells sorted from blood. The receptors stem from a woman in her twenties or thirties in good health. CDR3s include the opening cysteine and the closing phenylalanine or tryptophan. The D gene is left open where the match is weak. Expanded clones are given a class, and other clones once, few, many or no size at all.

V	D	size	J	DNA	CDR3
TRBV18	-	-	TRBJ2-7	TGTGCCAGCTCGGTAGTAAAGGCCTACGAGCAGTACTTC	CASSVVKAYEQYF
TRBV5-1	TRBD1	-	TRBJ1-3	TGCGCCAGCAGCGCGACAGGGAGCTCTGGAAACACCATATATTTT	CASSATGSSGNTIYF
TRBV6-5	-	once	TRBJ1-2	TGTGCCAGCAACCGCATCCCAGAGAAAGGTGGCTACACCTTC	CASNRIPEKGGYTF
TRBV2	-	-	TRBJ2-2	TGTGCCAGCAGCGAGCGGGTGATGGGCACAACCGGGGAGCTGTTTTTT	CASSERVMGTTGELFF
TRBV5-4	-	-	TRBJ1-4	TGTGCCAGCAGTGTAGCGTCTGAGGGAGTTGAAAAACTGTTTTTT	CASSVASEGVEKLFF
TRBV6-1	-	-	TRBJ1-5	TGTGCCAGCAGTATGGGGCCGTCACACAGTCAGCCCCAGCATTTT	CASSMGPSHSQPQHF
TRBV28	-	-	TRBJ2-5	TGTGCCAGCTTTTCGGAGGGCCCCCAAGAGACCCAGTACTTC	CASFSEGPQETQYF
TRBV28	TRBD2	-	TRBJ2-3	TGTGCCAGCAGTGGGGGAACGGGACTAGCGAGCACAGATACGCAGTATTTT	CASSGGTGLASTDTQYF
TRBV29-1	-	-	TRBJ2-3	TGCAGCGTTGAGGGACCTAGCACAGATACGCAGTATTTT	CSVEGPSTDTQYF
TRBV18	TRBD1	-	TRBJ1-1	TGTGCCAGCTCACCTCGGACAGGGGAGAACACTGAAGCTTTCTTT	CASSPRTGENTEAFF
TRBV27	TRBD1	-	TRBJ1-4	TGTGCCAGCAGTGTCCGGGACAGCAATGAAAAACTGTTTTTT	CASSVRDSNEKLFF
TRBV5-4	-	-	TRBJ2-2	TGTGCCAGCAGCTTCCCCGGGGCCCGGGCCGGGGAGCTGTTTTTT	CASSFPGARAGELFF
TRBV11-2	-	-	TRBJ1-4	TGTGCCAGCAGCCTCAGCCTGGCGAATGAAAAACTGTTTTTT	CASSLSLANEKLFF
TRBV2	-	-	TRBJ1-3	TGTGCCAGCGGGGCGAAAAACACCATATATTTT	CASGAKNTIYF
TRBV6-1	-	-	TRBJ2-1	TGTGCCAGCAGTAGGCTGGGATACAATGAGCAGTTCTTC	CASSRLGYNEQFF
TRBV6-6	-	few	TRBJ1-1	TGTGCCAGCAGTTATCAGAACACTGAAGCTTTCTTT	CASSYQNTEAFF
TRBV19	-	once	TRBJ2-1	TGTGCCAGTAGTATCGCCAGGGGTATCGTACGCAATGAGCAGTTCTTC	CASSIARGIVRNEQFF
TRBV30	-	-	TRBJ1-2	TGTGCCTGTACGGGGCAGTTCGGCTATGGCTACACCTTC	CACTGQFGYGYTF
TRBV5-5	-	-	TRBJ2-7	TGTGCCAGCAGCTTGGAACTTTACGAGCAGTACTTC	CASSLELYEQYF
TRBV7-9	-	many	TRBJ2-4	TGTGCCAGCAGCTTAGTGTCGGGAAGGAGGGCCAAAAACATTCAGTACTTC	CASSLVSGRRAKNIQYF
TRBV11-1	-	-	TRBJ2-5	TGTGCCAGCAACATACAGGGATCCCTACAAGAGACCCAGTACTTC	CASNIQGSLQETQYF
TRBV19	-	-	TRBJ1-3	TGTGCCAGTAGTGAAAAACTGCGCTCTGGAAACACCATATATTTT	CASSEKLRSGNTIYF
TRBV21-1	-	-	TRBJ2-7	TGTGCCAGCAGCAAAGCCCCGGGGGCCCCCTACGAGCAGTACTTC	CASSKAPGAPYEQYF
TRBV11-2	-	-	TRBJ1-1	TGTGCCACGCACGGGGCAGACACTGAAGCTTTCTTT	CATHGADTEAFF
TRBV28	TRBD1	many	TRBJ1-5	TGTGCCAGCAGGCGTACAGGGGGCGGTCAGCCCCAGCATTTT	CASRRTGGGQPQHF
TRBV5-4	TRBD2	-	TRBJ2-3	TGTGCCAGCAGCTCCAGCGGGGGACTAGCGGATACAGATACGCAGTATTTT	CASSSSGGLADTDTQYF
TRBV11-2	-	-	TRBJ2-5	TGTGCCAGCAGCTTAGATCCTCCAGGGTCGGGAGAGACCCAGTACTTC	CASSLDPPGSGETQYF
TRBV19	TRBD1	-	TRBJ2-7	TGTGCCAGTAGTCCGGGACAGGGCCTACGGGGACAGTACTTC	CASSPGQGLRGQYF
TRBV30	-	-	TRBJ2-7	TGTGCCTGGAGTCCCCATGAGTTGGACGAGCAGTACTTC	CAWSPHELDEQYF
TRBV13	TRBD2	-	TRBJ2-7	TGTGCCAGCAGCTGGGGGACTAGCGGGAGGTACGAGCAGTACTTC	CASSWGTSGRYEQYF
TRBV28	TRBD1	-	TRBJ1-4	TGTGCCAGCAGTTCCCGGGGGACAGGGAACGAAAAACTGTTTTTT	CASSSRGTGNEKLFF
TRBV29-1	-	few	TRBJ2-1	TGCAGCGTTGGATCATATGAGCAGTTCTTC	CSVGSYEQFF
TRBV5-8	-	-	TRBJ1-2	TGTGCCAGCAGCCTCCATGTGGGGGACTATGGCTACACCTTC	CASSLHVGDYGYTF
TRBV5-1	TRBD2	-	TRBJ2-2	TGCGCCAGCAGCTTGTCTAGCGGGAACCCCAACACCGGGGAGCTGTTTTTT	CASSLSSGNPNTGELFF
TRBV11-2	-	-	TRBJ2-5	TGTGCCAGCAGCCCAGGACGTACTCAAGAGACCCAGTACTTC	CASSPGRTQETQYF
TRBV6-1	TRBD1	-	TRBJ2-2	TGTGCCAGCAAGGGACAGGCGAACACCGGGGAGCTGTTTTTT	CASKGQANTGELFF
TRBV6-1	-	few	TRBJ1-2	TGTGCCAGCAGTGAATTGGCGGCTAACTATGGCTACACCTTC	CASSELAANYGYTF
TRBV5-6	-	-	TRBJ1-2	TGTGCCAGCAGCTGGACCGGGACACCCTATGGCTACACCTTC	CASSWTGTPYGYTF
TRBV7-9	TRBD1	once	TRBJ1-4	TGTGCCAGCAGCTTACTGGGACAGGGTGGTGAAAAACTGTTTTTT	CASSLLGQGGEKLFF
TRBV30	TRBD1	-	TRBJ1-1	TGTGCCTGGAGTTACAGGGACAGGGCTTTCTTT	CAWSYRDRAFF
TRBV5-4	-	-	TRBJ2-1	TGTGCCAGCAGCTTGGCTGAGTTAGGTGAGCAGTTCTTC	CASSLAELGEQFF
TRBV5-1	-	once	TRBJ2-3	TGCGCCAGCAGCTTGGGAGACATCTTAACAGATACGCAGTATTTT	CASSLGDILTDTQYF
TRBV19	TRBD2	-	TRBJ2-2	TGTGCCAGTAGCCCCACAGCGGGAGACACCGGGGAGCTGTTTTTT	CASSPTAGDTGELFF
TRBV25-1	-	-	TRBJ1-1	TGTGCCAGCAGTGACCCCTGGGGTGGCCGCACTGAAGCTTTCTTT	CASSDPWGGRTEAFF
TRBV5-6	TRBD2	-	TRBJ2-4	TGTGCCAGCAGCCGAACGACTAGCGGGAACATAGCCAAAAACATTCAGTACTTC	CASSRTTSGNIAKNIQYF